The rows below give T cell receptor beta chains drawn from one sample of a study of CD8+CD57+ T cells in acquired aplastic anemia. TCRdb reprocessed the reads with MiXCR, giving one entry per CDR3 protein. The data show roughly 200,000 distinct CDR3 sequences, around three fifths seen once. The source material was sorted CD4+, CD8+, or CD8+CD57+ T cells (not recorded which) from PBMCs. The receptors here all came from a human donor with aplastic anemia. Both conserved end residues are part of each CDR3. Each record gives: CDR3 protein, CDR3 DNA, clone size, CDR3 length, J gene, D gene, V gene. The D gene is left open where the match is weak. Some rows mark clone size as missing; the rest say once, few, many or name a class of expanded clone.

CDR3: CASSSNDRVHEQYF
DNA: TGTGCCAGCAGTTCCAACGACAGGGTACACGAGCAGTACTTC
size: few
length: 14
J: TRBJ2-7
D: TRBD1
V: TRBV12-3/TRBV12-4

CDR3: CASRYWVPGRANYGYTF
DNA: TGCGCCAGCAGGTATTGGGTTCCTGGCCGAGCAAACTATGGCTACACCTTC
size: NA
length: 17
J: TRBJ1-2
D: NA
V: TRBV5-1

CDR3: CASSEAGTQITDTQYF
DNA: TGTGCCAGCAGCGAGGCGGGGACTCAAATCACAGATACGCAGTATTTT
size: NA
length: 16
J: TRBJ2-3
D: NA
V: TRBV9

CDR3: CAISESESGNTIYF
DNA: TGTGCCATCAGTGAAAGTGAATCTGGAAACACCATATATTTT
size: NA
length: 14
J: TRBJ1-3
D: NA
V: TRBV10-3

CDR3: CASSLNPVGNTDTQYF
DNA: TGTGCCAGCAGCTTAAATCCAGTGGGTAACACAGATACGCAGTATTTT
size: NA
length: 16
J: TRBJ2-3
D: NA
V: TRBV7-3

CDR3: CSGLVWETQYF
DNA: TGCAGTGGTCTAGTATGGGAGACCCAGTACTTC
size: NA
length: 11
J: TRBJ2-5
D: NA
V: TRBV20-1

CDR3: CASSEWSAHSNQPQHF
DNA: TGCGCCAGCAGTGAGTGGTCAGCACATAGCAATCAGCCCCAGCATTTT
size: few
length: 16
J: TRBJ1-5
D: NA
V: TRBV10-1

CDR3: CASSGSGASYNEQFF
DNA: TGTGCCAGCAGCGGTAGCGGGGCCTCCTACAATGAGCAGTTCTTC
size: NA
length: 15
J: TRBJ2-1
D: TRBD2
V: TRBV2

CDR3: CASSARPVRDRVRSQYF
DNA: TGTGCCAGCAGCGCCCGCCCTGTAAGGGACAGGGTGCGTTCCCAGTACTTC
size: NA
length: 17
J: TRBJ2-5
D: TRBD1
V: TRBV9

CDR3: CSARDRPTSESNEQFF
DNA: TGCAGTGCTAGAGATAGACCTACATCCGAGAGCAATGAGCAGTTCTTC
size: many
length: 16
J: TRBJ2-1
D: NA
V: TRBV20-1

CDR3: CSATIRGQGGYTF
DNA: TGCAGTGCTACGATCAGGGGGCAAGGGGGCTACACCTTC
size: NA
length: 13
J: TRBJ1-2
D: TRBD1
V: TRBV20-1

CDR3: CASSLAGGVQETQYF
DNA: TGTGCTAGCAGCTTAGCGGGGGGCGTTCAAGAGACCCAGTACTTC
size: once
length: 15
J: TRBJ2-5
D: TRBD2
V: TRBV7-7

CDR3: CATSDFPSGGKGNEQFF
DNA: TGTGCCACCAGTGATTTCCCTTCAGGGGGAAAGGGCAATGAGCAGTTCTTC
size: NA
length: 17
J: TRBJ2-1
D: TRBD1
V: TRBV24-1

CDR3: CASRQSLTYEQYF
DNA: TGTGCCAGCAGGCAGAGTTTGACCTACGAGCAGTACTTC
size: NA
length: 13
J: TRBJ2-7
D: NA
V: TRBV5-6

CDR3: CASSAYEGQQETQYF
DNA: TGTGCCAGCAGCGCCTACGAGGGACAGCAAGAGACCCAGTACTTC
size: many
length: 15
J: TRBJ2-5
D: TRBD1
V: TRBV7-2

CDR3: CSARGEGSYEQYF
DNA: TGCAGTGCTAGAGGGGAGGGAAGCTACGAGCAGTACTTC
size: NA
length: 13
J: TRBJ2-7
D: TRBD2
V: TRBV20-1

CDR3: CATSDSGQETQYF
DNA: TGTGCCACCAGTGATTCGGGGCAAGAGACCCAGTACTTC
size: few
length: 13
J: TRBJ2-5
D: NA
V: TRBV24-1

CDR3: CASSLVSNEKLFF
DNA: TGTGCCAGCAGCTTAGTATCTAATGAAAAACTGTTTTTT
size: NA
length: 13
J: TRBJ1-4
D: NA
V: TRBV7-8

CDR3: CASSDTAGYEQYF
DNA: TGCGCCAGCAGTGATACTGCAGGGTACGAGCAGTACTTC
size: NA
length: 13
J: TRBJ2-7
D: NA
V: TRBV10-1

CDR3: CASSLGGTGTMNTEAFF
DNA: TGTGCCAGCAGCTTGGGGGGGACAGGGACCATGAACACTGAAGCTTTCTTT
size: NA
length: 17
J: TRBJ1-1
D: TRBD1
V: TRBV5-6

CDR3: CASSLDLGSTQQETQYF
DNA: TGTGCCAGCAGCTTAGATCTCGGGAGTACCCAACAAGAGACCCAGTACTTC
size: once
length: 17
J: TRBJ2-5
D: NA
V: TRBV11-3

CDR3: CASSFGQRQDYGYTF
DNA: TGTGCCAGCAGCTTCGGACAGCGTCAAGACTATGGCTACACCTTC
size: NA
length: 15
J: TRBJ1-2
D: NA
V: TRBV7-8

CDR3: CSVVGGDNYGYTF
DNA: TGCAGCGTTGTAGGCGGAGATAACTATGGCTACACCTTC
size: many
length: 13
J: TRBJ1-2
D: NA
V: TRBV29-1

CDR3: CASSPSGGRDTQYF
DNA: TGTGCCAGCAGCCCCAGCGGGGGGAGAGATACGCAGTATTTT
size: NA
length: 14
J: TRBJ2-3
D: TRBD2
V: TRBV6-4

CDR3: CASSFYTEAFF
DNA: TGTGCCAGCAGCTTCTACACTGAAGCTTTCTTT
size: NA
length: 11
J: TRBJ1-1
D: NA
V: TRBV12-3/TRBV12-4

CDR3: CASSKARDTQETQYF
DNA: TGTGCTAGCAGCAAAGCCCGGGACACCCAAGAGACCCAGTACTTC
size: few
length: 15
J: TRBJ2-5
D: NA
V: TRBV7-7

CDR3: CASSPDRETGELFF
DNA: TGTGCCAGCAGCCCGGACAGGGAAACCGGGGAGCTGTTTTTT
size: once
length: 14
J: TRBJ2-2
D: TRBD1
V: TRBV7-3

CDR3: CATYPARTEQYF
DNA: TGCGCCACCTACCCCGCCAGGACCGAGCAGTACTTC
size: once
length: 12
J: TRBJ2-7
D: NA
V: TRBV5-1

CDR3: CASSRASAQETQYF
DNA: TGTGCCAGCAGCAGAGCTAGCGCCCAAGAGACCCAGTACTTC
size: NA
length: 14
J: TRBJ2-5
D: NA
V: TRBV7-8

CDR3: CASSLGEPGLGETQYF
DNA: TGTGCCAGCAGTTTAGGCGAACCGGGACTAGGGGAGACCCAGTACTTC
size: NA
length: 16
J: TRBJ2-5
D: TRBD2
V: TRBV7-3

CDR3: CASSDPGGFKGYTF
DNA: TGTGCCAGTAGTGACCCAGGGGGGTTTAAAGGCTACACCTTC
size: NA
length: 14
J: TRBJ1-2
D: TRBD1
V: TRBV19

CDR3: CASSLSPGLAYEQYF
DNA: TGTGCCAGCAGCTTGTCGCCAGGACTCGCCTACGAGCAGTACTTC
size: few
length: 15
J: TRBJ2-7
D: NA
V: TRBV5-6

CDR3: CASKLAGGPDTQYF
DNA: TGTGCCAGCAAGCTAGCGGGGGGGCCAGATACGCAGTATTTT
size: NA
length: 14
J: TRBJ2-3
D: TRBD2
V: TRBV12-3/TRBV12-4

CDR3: CASSVVSGGVVHEQYF
DNA: TGTGCCAGCAGCGTAGTCTCGGGTGGGGTTGTTCACGAGCAGTACTTC
size: many
length: 16
J: TRBJ2-7
D: NA
V: TRBV9

CDR3: CATSRDFSGNTDTQYF
DNA: TGTGCCACCAGCAGAGATTTTAGCGGGAACACAGATACGCAGTATTTT
size: few
length: 16
J: TRBJ2-3
D: TRBD2
V: TRBV15

CDR3: CASQAGYEQYF
DNA: TGTGCCAGCCAAGCCGGATACGAGCAGTACTTC
size: NA
length: 11
J: TRBJ2-7
D: NA
V: TRBV6-5

CDR3: CASSLEGQHQPQHF
DNA: TGCGCCAGCAGCTTGGAGGGACAGCATCAGCCCCAGCATTTT
size: NA
length: 14
J: TRBJ1-5
D: TRBD1
V: TRBV5-1

CDR3: CASSSGPTHEQYF
DNA: TGTGCCAGCAGCTCTGGCCCGACCCACGAGCAGTACTTC
size: NA
length: 13
J: TRBJ2-7
D: NA
V: TRBV9

CDR3: CAIRKDLVGGYTF
DNA: TGTGCCATCAGGAAAGACCTCGTGGGCGGCTACACCTTC
size: few
length: 13
J: TRBJ1-2
D: NA
V: TRBV10-3

CDR3: CATSRDQGNTEAFF
DNA: TGTGCCACCAGCAGAGATCAGGGGAACACTGAAGCTTTCTTT
size: NA
length: 14
J: TRBJ1-1
D: NA
V: TRBV15

CDR3: CASCNAGTNTGELFTPRETQYF
DNA: TGTGCCAGCTGTAACGCAGGGACGAACACCGGGGAGCTGTTTACCCCCAGGGAGACCCAGTACTTC
size: NA
length: 22
J: TRBJ2-5
D: NA
V: TRBV2

CDR3: CATSRGRGQGVLNSEAFF
DNA: TGTGCCACCAGCAGAGGAAGGGGACAGGGGGTCCTGAACAGTGAAGCTTTCTTT
size: NA
length: 18
J: TRBJ1-1
D: TRBD1
V: TRBV15

CDR3: CASSKGYNQPQHF
DNA: TGTGCCAGCAGTAAGGGATACAATCAGCCCCAGCATTTT
size: NA
length: 13
J: TRBJ1-5
D: NA
V: TRBV7-9

CDR3: CASSMGALSYNEQFF
DNA: TGTGCCAGTAGTATGGGCGCCCTGTCCTACAATGAGCAGTTCTTC
size: NA
length: 15
J: TRBJ2-1
D: NA
V: TRBV19

CDR3: CSVTRREVGRGYTF
DNA: TGCAGCGTGACCCGGCGGGAGGTGGGGAGAGGCTACACCTTC
size: NA
length: 14
J: TRBJ1-2
D: NA
V: TRBV29-1

CDR3: CASSVEINEQFF
DNA: TGTGCCAGCAGCGTAGAAATCAATGAGCAGTTCTTC
size: NA
length: 12
J: TRBJ2-1
D: NA
V: TRBV9

CDR3: CASSLGGLAGGSSRNEQFF
DNA: TGTGCCAGCAGCTTAGGGGGACTAGCGGGGGGCTCCTCTAGAAATGAGCAGTTCTTC
size: NA
length: 19
J: TRBJ2-1
D: TRBD2
V: TRBV7-6

CDR3: CASSFGSGDNQPQHF
DNA: TGTGCCAGCAGTTTCGGGTCAGGGGACAATCAGCCCCAGCATTTT
size: NA
length: 15
J: TRBJ1-5
D: NA
V: TRBV7-8